This T cell receptor beta chain appears in the sequencing data of a study of T cell responses to AZD1222 COVID-19 vaccine. Study as a whole: Pooling covered second doses at about 4 or about 12 weeks. Regarding the study as a whole: Repertoire sampling was restricted to post-peak T cell response timepoints. Spike regions recognized by vaccine-associated CD4 TCRs spanned the protein, led by 160-218 and 743-854. Reportedly, nearly half the spike-specific TCRs target unmutated variant regions.

The protocol was immunoSEQ multiplex PCR, while the TCRdb copy is restricted to in-frame clones and leaves out a portion. The data show about 100,000 clones, with 85% to 90% seen just once and under 4% held by the top ten. As to this clone: Its target is unknown.

The receptor comes from an adult in good health. Sample: peripheral blood, taken on day 0 of AZD1222 vaccination.

CDR3 DNA: TGTGCCAGCAGCTTAGTCCCTTGGCCCGGACAGGGGAACACCGGGGAGCTGTTTTTT. Amino acids: CASSLVPWPGQGNTGELFF. The chain combines TRBV7-2 with TRBJ2-2; 8 bases are a match to TRBD1. The CDR3 contains 19 residues. Trimming took 1 base from V and 1 from J; bases not matched to a gene: 11. The V gene's germline CDR1 is SGHTA and CDR2 FQGNSA.